This note documents a single T cell receptor beta chain sequence. These data originate in a study of blood T cell repertoires in COVID-19. Study-wide context: COVID-19 samples from acute and convalescent phases originated in the United States, Italy and Spain. PBMCs, B-cell-depleted T cells, or T cells were the source of the cDNA or gDNA that made up the material.

Assay: immunoSEQ multiplex PCR; the TCRdb copy retains only in-frame clones and omits some. This sample yields tens of thousands of clones, of which more than 80% are seen a single time; approximately 15% belongs to the top ten. The source of this sequence is a man of 80 years or more with acute or convalescent COVID-19. Sequencing input: peripheral blood.

The CDR3 loop is CASSSGTSHVTDTQYF. CDR3 DNA sequence: TGTGCCAGCAGCTCCGGGACTAGCCATGTTACAGATACGCAGTATTTT. The genes are TRBV5-5 and TRBJ2-3; 9 bases are shared with TRBD2. The CDR3 is made up of 16 amino acids. Looked up from germline, CDR1 is SGHKS and CDR2 is YYEKEE (reference sequence). After removal of 3 bases from V and 3 bases from J, the junction contained 8 bases not matched to a gene.